The 3 T cell receptor beta chains listed next were all sequenced from one sample in a study of blood T cell repertoires in COVID-19. Only in-frame clones appear in the TCRdb table, and some are missing; sequencing was by immunoSEQ multiplex PCR. The table has roughly 250,000 clones, 85% to 90% seen once. Material for sequencing was peripheral blood. These receptors all come from a woman in her 30s with COVID-19, enrolled during active disease.

J is TRBJ1-4 and V is TRBV6-5, with D unresolved. Germline values: CDR1 MNHEY, CDR2 SVGAGI. V was cut by 0 bases and J by 5 bases, with 10 bases left in between. There are 15 residues in the CDR3. The CDR3 DNA reads TGTGCCAGCAGTTACTCCGTTGCCCGGAATGAAAAACTGTTTTTT. Translated, it gives CASSYSVARNEKLFF.

This sequence joins TRBV6-5 and TRBJ2-7, with TRBD1 matching over 8 bases. The CDR3 covers 15 residues. The germline V gene has CDR1 MNHEY and CDR2 SVGAGI. V was clipped by 0 bases and J by 2 bases; unmatched bases: 3. CDR3 nucleotides: TGTGCCAGCAGTTACTCGGGACAGGCCACCTACGAGCAGTACTTC. Its protein is CASSYSGQATYEQYF.

This chain uses TRBV3-1 (or the pseudogene TRBV3-2) with TRBJ2-7; 9 nucleotides line up with TRBD2. Germline trimming cut 4 bases from V and 5 bases from J; bases unmatched to any gene: 9. The germline gives CDR1 LGHDT, CDR2 YNNKEL (reference sequence). This CDR3 contains 15 residues. The CDR3 bases are TGTGCCAGCAGCCCATGGGATGCGGGGGGGCACGAGCAGTACTTC. This codes for CASSPWDAGGHEQYF.